Below, 29 T cell receptor beta chains from the same sample are listed, as sequenced in a study of blood T cell repertoires in COVID-19. The data were produced by immunoSEQ multiplex PCR, yet TCRdb's version contains in-frame clones alone and is incomplete. Of hundreds of thousands of clones listed, approximately 82% were seen once; the top ten hold 8% to 10%. The specimen was peripheral blood. Receptors originate from a woman in her forties or fifties with acute or convalescent COVID-19.

This clone was observed once. The gene calls are TRBV11-2 and TRBJ2-7; no firm D call. Germline V gene lookup returns CDR1 SGHAT and CDR2 FQNNGV. The CDR3 runs to 13 residues. Trimming stripped 5 bases from V and 6 bases from J, with 14 bases between. This CDR3 is CASSAPVIGEQYF. CDR3 nucleotides: TGTGCCAGCAGCGCCCCGGTGATTGGCGAGCAGTACTTC. Supplemented by reference TRBV11-2 and TRBJ2-7, the full variable domain reads EAGVAQSPRYKIIEKRQSVAFWCNPISGHATLYWYQQILGQGPKLLIQFQNNGVVDDSQLPKDRFSAERLKGVDSTLKIQPAKLEDSAVYLCASSAPVIGEQYFGPGTRLTVT.

The chain joins TRBV27 to TRBJ1-2; the match to TRBD1 covers 7 bases. This CDR3 comprises 15 residues. Germline V gives CDR1 MNHEY, CDR2 SMNVEV (reference sequence). V lost 0 bases to trimming and J lost 8 bases; unmatched junction nucleotides: 9. The CDR3 DNA is TGTGCCAGCAGTTTATCTAAAAGGGGGCGTTTGGGCTACACCTTC. It yields the protein CASSLSKRGRLGYTF.

V and J are TRBV28 and TRBJ2-7; D might be TRBD1 (6 bases). Germline V gene data show CDR1 as MDHEN and CDR2 as SYDVKM. V was shortened by 6 bases and J by 3 bases, with 21 bases between the two germline ends. The CDR3 contains 16 residues. The DNA for the CDR3 is TGTGCCAGCAGCAAAACTCTGGACAGACTCTTCTACGAGCAGTACTTC. Translating gives CASSKTLDRLFYEQYF.

The chain is built from TRBV28 and TRBJ2-7, with no clear D. Per the germline V gene, CDR1 is MDHEN and CDR2 is SYDVKM. V dropped 5 bases and J dropped 2 bases, with 4 bases sitting between them. This CDR3 region has 11 residues. CDR3 nucleotide sequence: TGTGCCAGCAGTATCACCTACGAGCAGTACTTC. Its protein product is CASSITYEQYF.

In its sample, this clone was seen a few times. This chain links TRBV27 with TRBJ2-3; D perhaps matches TRBD1 (6 bases). V lost 8 bases and J 7 bases, leaving 16 bases between the germline ends. The CDR3 contains 13 residues. CDR1 is MNHEY and CDR2 is SMNVEV in the germline V gene (reference sequence). The CDR3 nucleotides are TGTGCCAGCCGCAGCACGGGGACAAATACGCAGTATTTT. Residues: CASRSTGTNTQYF.

The V call is TRBV28, the J call TRBJ2-7; 7 bases map to TRBD2. The CDR3 loop spans 16 amino acids. Looked up from germline, CDR1 is MDHEN and CDR2 is SYDVKM. The ends lost 5 bases at V and 1 base at J; junction bases unmatched: 11. The CDR3 coding sequence is TGTGCCAGCAGTCCCGGGGGACTATCAATTTCCTACGAGCAGTACTTC. Translated, it gives CASSPGGLSISYEQYF.

A few counts support this clone. The CDR3 coding sequence is TGTGCCTGGAGTGTACAGGTCTCCTATAATTCACCCCTCCACTTT. Residues: CAWSVQVSYNSPLHF. The chain carries TRBV30 and TRBJ1-6; D perhaps matches TRBD1 (5 bases). V was shortened by 0 bases and J by 0 bases, with 6 bases between the two germline ends. Germline V CDR1 and CDR2: GTSNPN, SVGIG (reference sequence). The CDR3 is made up of 15 amino acids.

The chain joins TRBV6-5 to TRBJ2-1; 7 bases agree with TRBD2. Per germline, CDR1 MNHEY and CDR2 SVGAGI. V was clipped by 7 bases and J by 7 bases; unmatched bases: 10. The CDR3 has 14 residues. CDR3 residues: CASNVGGPRNEQFF. The CDR3 nucleotides read TGTGCCAGCAACGTGGGAGGGCCTAGGAATGAGCAGTTCTTC.

This chain uses TRBV30 with TRBJ2-7; D is ambiguous. The CDR3 has 16 residues. With 0 bases removed from V and 3 bases from J, the gap between germline ends came to 18 bases. CDR1 is GTSNPN, CDR2 SVGIG, per germline (reference sequence). The CDR3 is CAWSVLRKDLLYEQYF. CDR3 DNA sequence: TGTGCCTGGAGTGTACTAAGGAAAGATTTACTCTACGAGCAGTACTTC.

The V and J genes are TRBV3-1 (or the pseudogene TRBV3-2) and TRBJ2-2; 13 nucleotides match TRBD2. With V trimmed by 4 bases and J by 5 bases, 13 bases remained unmatched. The CDR3 totals 19 residues. Germline values: CDR1 LGHDT, CDR2 YNNKEL (reference sequence). The CDR3 sequence is CASSPLRTSGSVVTGELFF. CDR3 sequence (DNA): TGTGCCAGCAGCCCCCTAAGGACTAGCGGGAGCGTCGTTACCGGGGAGCTGTTTTTT.

The rearrangement joins TRBV7-3 to TRBJ2-3; a weak D match, TRBD1 (6 bases). The V gene's germline CDR1 is SGHTA and CDR2 FQGTGA. V was trimmed by 1 base and J by 3 bases, leaving 11 bases between them. This CDR3 region has 15 residues. CDR3 sequence reads: CASSLSNRATDTQYF. In nucleotides, the CDR3 is TGTGCCAGCAGCTTAAGCAACAGGGCGACAGATACGCAGTATTTT. Variable domain in full (rest from reference TRBV7-3 and TRBJ2-3): GAGVSQTPSNKVTEKGKYVELRCDPISGHTALYWYRQSLGQGPEFLIYFQGTGAADDSGLPNDRFFAVRPEGSVSTLKIQRTERGDSAVYLCASSLSNRATDTQYFGPGTRLTVL.

This chain joins TRBV6-5 and TRBJ2-3; 9 bases match TRBD2. In germline, CDR1 is MNHEY, CDR2 SVGAGI. The CDR3 spans 15 residues. V lost 6 bases and J lost 5; bases outside the gene matches: 9. CDR3 bases: TGTGCCAGCAGCCTACTAGCGGGCGATCGAGATACGCAGTATTTT. It specifies CASSLLAGDRDTQYF.

This sequence joins TRBV18 and TRBJ2-3; D is uncertain. In germline, CDR1 is KGHSH, CDR2 LQKENI. Trimming pared 3 bases from V and 0 bases from J, leaving 16 bases between. This CDR3 contains 17 residues. The CDR3: CASSPREGAVSTDTQYF. In DNA, the CDR3 is TGTGCCAGCTCACCCCGTGAAGGCGCGGTAAGCACAGATACGCAGTATTTT.

The CDR3 DNA sequence: TGTGCCAGCAGCCACGTGCTACCGCTCTATAATTCACCCCTCCACTTT. Its protein is CASSHVLPLYNSPLHF. V and J are TRBV28 and TRBJ1-6; D not resolved. V was clipped by 6 bases and J by 3 bases, with 15 bases between them. CDR3 length: 16 amino acids. The germline V gene has CDR1 MDHEN and CDR2 SYDVKM.

The chain uses TRBV5-1 and TRBJ1-5, with 8 bases matching TRBD1. CDR3 length: 14 residues. J gave up 4 bases and V 0 bases, and 0 bases lay outside the gene matches. Per the germline V gene, CDR1 is SGHRS and CDR2 is YFSETQ. CDR3 bases: TGCGCCAGCAGCTTGGGGGACAGGAATCAGCCCCAGCATTTT. This sequence encodes CASSLGDRNQPQHF.

The chain joins TRBV27 to TRBJ2-5, with 7 bases matching TRBD1. CDR3 length equals 16 residues. The ends lost 6 bases at V and 2 bases at J; junction bases unmatched: 12. CDR1 MNHEY and CDR2 SMNVEV come from the germline V gene (reference sequence). Written as DNA, the CDR3 is TGTGCCAGCAGCTCCGGGACGAGGGGGCGGCAAGAGACCCAGTACTTC. Encoded protein: CASSSGTRGRQETQYF.

The CDR3 nucleotides are TGCAGTGCTAGTCCTACGAGGGACAGCTCCTACGAGCAGTACTTC. Residues: CSASPTRDSSYEQYF. The rearrangement joins TRBV20-1 to TRBJ2-7; 7 nucleotides agree with TRBD1. Germline V gene sequence: CDR1 DFQATT, CDR2 SNEGSKA (reference sequence). The CDR3 spans 15 residues. Trimming at V came to 3 bases and at J to 0 bases, leaving 8 bases not matched to a gene.

V is TRBV5-4 and J is TRBJ2-7; the match to TRBD2 covers 8 bases. V trimming: 1 base; J trimming: 2 bases; junction bases outside the gene matches: 17. Looked up from germline, CDR1 is SGHNT and CDR2 is YYREEE (reference sequence). This CDR3 contains 19 residues. In DNA form, the CDR3 reads TGTGCCAGCAGCTTGAGCTGGACCCGTCGACTAGCGAATGCCTACGAGCAGTACTTC. It translates to CASSLSWTRRLANAYEQYF.

This clone was found once. This chain connects TRBV19 to TRBJ1-1; weak D call: TRBD1 (5 bases). CDR1 is LNHDA, CDR2 SQIVND, per germline (reference sequence). CDR3 size: 15 residues. The V and J ends lost 8 bases and 1 base respectively, with 17 bases between them. The CDR3 DNA is TGTGCCAGTCAACAGGCCCGGGCCCCGAACACTGAAGCTTTCTTT. Its translation: CASQQARAPNTEAFF.

DNA of the CDR3: TGTGCCAGCAGCTTACGGGAGGGGGTGGGCAATCAGCCCCAGCATTTT. Translation: CASSLREGVGNQPQHF. V and J are TRBV6-6 and TRBJ1-5; TRBD1 might be the D (6 bases). CDR3 size: 16 residues. Trimming cost V 6 bases and J 2 bases, with 17 bases left between them. CDR1 is MNHNY and CDR2 is SVGAGI in the germline V gene (reference sequence).

V usage is TRBV2 and J usage is TRBJ1-1; 7 bases match TRBD1. The germline V gene encodes CDR1 SNHLY and CDR2 FYNNEI. V lost 5 bases, J lost 3 bases, and 6 bases stayed unmatched. CDR3 length: 14 amino acids. CDR3 nucleotides: TGTGCCAGCAGTTACGACAGGGCGGACACTGAAGCTTTCTTT. It encodes CASSYDRADTEAFF.

J is TRBJ2-1 and V is TRBV27; TRBD1 matches at 8 bases. Germline V gives CDR1 MNHEY, CDR2 SMNVEV (reference sequence). With V trimmed by 3 bases and J by 14 bases, 9 bases remained unmatched. The CDR3 has 13 residues. The CDR3 sequence: CASSLGQATTKFF. Here the CDR3 DNA reads TGTGCCAGCAGTTTGGGACAGGCAACCACGAAGTTCTTC.

In regard to this clone: The sample contains more than one DNA sequence encoding this CDR3. The chain has TRBV4-1 and TRBJ2-7; D is ambiguous. V was cut by 1 base and J by 7 bases, with 8 bases left in between. The CDR3 is 12 amino acids. Germline V lookup: CDR1 MGHRA, CDR2 YSYEKL. CDR3 region: CASSQAGGEQYF. CDR3 DNA: TGCGCCAGCAGCCAAGCGGGTGGGGAGCAGTACTTC.

This chain links TRBV24-1 with TRBJ1-2; D is perhaps TRBD1 (5 bases). V shed 4 bases and J shed 5 bases, with 13 bases lying between them. The CDR3 runs to 14 residues. CDR1 and CDR2 (germline): KGHDR, SFDVKD. The CDR3 sequence is CATSDAGKGYGYTF. CDR3 nucleotide sequence: TGTGCCACCAGTGACGCAGGGAAGGGATATGGCTACACCTTC.

The CDR3 here is CASSLSFGGRAKNIQYF. CDR3 nucleotide sequence: TGTGCCAGCAGTTTATCGTTTGGCGGTAGAGCCAAAAACATTCAGTACTTC. The rearrangement uses TRBV27 and TRBJ2-4; D gene ambiguous. This CDR3 contains 17 residues. V lost 0 bases, J lost 0 bases, and 12 bases lay in between. Germline values: CDR1 MNHEY, CDR2 SMNVEV (reference sequence).

This clone has a handful of counts. The chain is built from TRBV28 and TRBJ2-7, with 11 nucleotides matching TRBD1. This CDR3 has 14 residues. The trim removed 5 bases at V and 11 bases at J, leaving 11 bases unmatched. From germline, CDR1 is MDHEN and CDR2 SYDVKM. The CDR3, as DNA: TGTGCCAGCAGTAAGGACAGGGGGCTGCTACGGGAGTACTTC. As protein: CASSKDRGLLREYF. Variable domain in full (rest from reference TRBV28 and TRBJ2-7): DVKVTQSSRYLVKRTGEKVFLECVQDMDHENMFWYRQDPGLGLRLIYFSYDVKMKEKGDIPEGYSVSREKKERFSLILESASTNQTSMYLCASSKDRGLLREYFGPGTRLTVT.

The table lists this clone with a few counts. The rearrangement joins TRBV5-1 to TRBJ1-1; 8 bases are shared with TRBD1. This CDR3 spans 13 amino acids. V was clipped by 7 bases and J by 5 bases; unmatched bases: 7. The germline CDR1 and CDR2 sequences are SGHRS and YFSETQ. The CDR3 DNA follows: TGCGCCAGCGAAGGACAGGGAGGTACTGAAGCTTTCTTT. Protein sequence: CASEGQGGTEAFF.

V is TRBV4-1 and J is TRBJ1-5; tentative D call: TRBD1 (5 bases). The length of the CDR3 is 16 residues. Germline CDR1 MGHRA, CDR2 YSYEKL. Trimming stripped 1 base from V and 1 base from J, with 11 bases between. The chain's CDR3 is CASSQGGEWSNQPQHF. CDR3 nucleotides: TGCGCCAGCAGCCAAGGGGGCGAGTGGAGCAATCAGCCCCAGCATTTT.

J is TRBJ2-5 and V is TRBV28, with a tentative D call TRBD2 (7 bases). Germline-derived CDR1 and CDR2 are MDHEN and SYDVKM. Trimming took off 11 bases at V and 3 bases at J, with 22 bases between the two ends. The CDR3 length is 15 residues. The CDR3 sequence is CAHKTGGREEETQYF. CDR3 sequence (DNA): TGTGCCCACAAGACAGGAGGGAGGGAAGAAGAGACCCAGTACTTC.